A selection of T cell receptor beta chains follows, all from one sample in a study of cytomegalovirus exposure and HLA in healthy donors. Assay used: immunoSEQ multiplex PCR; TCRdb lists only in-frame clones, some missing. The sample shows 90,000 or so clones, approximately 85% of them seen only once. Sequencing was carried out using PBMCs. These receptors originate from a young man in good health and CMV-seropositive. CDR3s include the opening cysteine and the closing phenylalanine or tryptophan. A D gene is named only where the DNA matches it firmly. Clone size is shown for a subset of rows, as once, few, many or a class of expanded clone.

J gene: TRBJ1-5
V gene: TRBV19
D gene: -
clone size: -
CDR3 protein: CASISNGGSNQPQHF
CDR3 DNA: TGTGCCAGTATTTCCAACGGGGGTAGCAATCAGCCCCAGCATTTT

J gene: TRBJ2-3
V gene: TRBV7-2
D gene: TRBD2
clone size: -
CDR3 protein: CASSLGGAGGSTDTQYF
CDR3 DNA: TGTGCCAGCAGCTTAGGGGGAGCGGGAGGTAGCACAGATACGCAGTATTTT

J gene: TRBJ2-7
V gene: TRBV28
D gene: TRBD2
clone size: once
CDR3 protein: CASSLFSLAGGNYEQYF
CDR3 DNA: TGTGCCAGCAGTTTATTCTCACTAGCGGGAGGGAACTACGAGCAGTACTTC

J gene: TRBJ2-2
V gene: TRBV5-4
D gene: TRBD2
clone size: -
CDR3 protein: CASSLASGRANTGELFF
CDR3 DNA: TGTGCCAGCAGCTTGGCTAGCGGGAGAGCGAACACCGGGGAGCTGTTTTTT

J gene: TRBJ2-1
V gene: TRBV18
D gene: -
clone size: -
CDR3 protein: CASSPDRSYNEQFF
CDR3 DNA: TGTGCCAGCTCTCCCGACAGGAGCTACAATGAGCAGTTCTTC

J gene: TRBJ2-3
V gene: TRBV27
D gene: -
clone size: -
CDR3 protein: CASSFPFSRRGHSTDTQYF
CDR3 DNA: TGTGCCAGCAGTTTCCCGTTTTCCCGGCGGGGGCATAGCACAGATACGCAGTATTTT

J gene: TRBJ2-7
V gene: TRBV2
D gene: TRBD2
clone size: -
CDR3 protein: CASSDWGGYEQYF
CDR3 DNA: TGTGCCAGCAGTGATTGGGGGGGATACGAGCAGTACTTC

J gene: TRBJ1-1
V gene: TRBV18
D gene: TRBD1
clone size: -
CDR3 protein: CASSRTGGLNTEAFF
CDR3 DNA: TGTGCCAGCTCAAGGACAGGGGGGCTGAACACTGAAGCTTTCTTT

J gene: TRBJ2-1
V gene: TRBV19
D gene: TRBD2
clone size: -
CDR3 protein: CASSIGRENVGDEQFF
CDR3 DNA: TGTGCCAGTAGTATAGGGCGGGAGAACGTGGGCGATGAGCAGTTCTTC

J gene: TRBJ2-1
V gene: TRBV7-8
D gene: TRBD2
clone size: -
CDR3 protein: CASSFTPGLDSGNEQFF
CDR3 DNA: TGTGCCAGCAGCTTCACACCGGGACTAGATTCAGGCAATGAGCAGTTCTTC

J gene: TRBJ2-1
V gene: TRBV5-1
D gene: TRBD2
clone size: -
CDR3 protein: CASSSGTSGNNEQFF
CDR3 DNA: TGCGCCAGCAGCTCCGGGACTAGCGGGAACAATGAGCAGTTCTTC

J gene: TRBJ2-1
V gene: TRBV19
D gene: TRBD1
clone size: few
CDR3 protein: CASLGQGANEQFF
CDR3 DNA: TGTGCCAGTCTAGGACAGGGGGCGAATGAGCAGTTCTTC

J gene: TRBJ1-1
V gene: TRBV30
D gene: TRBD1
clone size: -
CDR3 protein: CAWSPRDRETEAFF
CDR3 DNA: TGTGCCTGGAGTCCCCGGGACAGGGAGACTGAAGCTTTCTTT

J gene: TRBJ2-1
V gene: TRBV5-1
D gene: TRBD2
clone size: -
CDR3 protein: CASSLRERGGGYNEQFF
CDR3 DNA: TGCGCCAGCAGCTTAAGGGAGCGGGGGGGCGGGTACAATGAGCAGTTCTTC

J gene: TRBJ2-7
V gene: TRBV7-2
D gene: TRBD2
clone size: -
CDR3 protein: CASSPTWASGRKYEQYF
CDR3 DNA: TGTGCCAGCAGCCCCACTTGGGCTAGCGGGAGGAAGTACGAGCAGTACTTC

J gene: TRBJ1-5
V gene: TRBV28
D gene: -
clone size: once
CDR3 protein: CASSLIRGKDQPQHF
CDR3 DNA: TGTGCCAGCAGTTTAATCCGGGGGAAGGATCAGCCCCAGCATTTT

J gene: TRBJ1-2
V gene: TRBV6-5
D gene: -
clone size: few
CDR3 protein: CASSSVEHYGYTF
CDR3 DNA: TGTGCCAGCAGCTCCGTGGAGCACTATGGCTACACCTTC

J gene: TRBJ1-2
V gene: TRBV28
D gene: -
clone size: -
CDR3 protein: CASSLSVNYGYTF
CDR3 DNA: TGTGCCAGCAGTTTATCGGTTAACTATGGCTACACCTTC

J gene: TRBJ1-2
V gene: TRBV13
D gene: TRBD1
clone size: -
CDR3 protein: CASSSRTGTNYGYTF
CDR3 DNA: TGTGCCAGCAGCTCCCGGACAGGAACCAACTATGGCTACACCTTC

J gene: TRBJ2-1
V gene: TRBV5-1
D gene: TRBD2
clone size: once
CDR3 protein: CASGSYEWTSGNEQFF
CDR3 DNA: TGCGCCAGCGGATCCTATGAATGGACTAGCGGCAATGAGCAGTTCTTC

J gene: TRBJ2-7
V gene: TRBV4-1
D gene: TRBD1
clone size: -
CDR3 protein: CASSPSGQGANKLFNYEQYF
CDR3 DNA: TGCGCCAGCAGCCCGAGTGGACAGGGGGCCAATAAATTGTTTAATTACGAGCAGTACTTC

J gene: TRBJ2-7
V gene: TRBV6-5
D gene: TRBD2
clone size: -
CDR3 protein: CASSSPHAGARYEQYF
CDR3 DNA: TGTGCCAGCAGTTCCCCCCACGCGGGAGCTAGATACGAGCAGTACTTC

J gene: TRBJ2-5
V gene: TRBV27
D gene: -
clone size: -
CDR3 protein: CASSVVRGALGETQYF
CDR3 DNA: TGTGCCAGCAGTGTCGTCAGGGGGGCGCTGGGGGAGACCCAGTACTTC

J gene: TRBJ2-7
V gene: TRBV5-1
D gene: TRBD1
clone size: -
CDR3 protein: CASSLEGTGAVGEQYF
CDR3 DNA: TGCGCCAGCAGCTTGGAAGGGACAGGCGCGGTGGGGGAGCAGTACTTC

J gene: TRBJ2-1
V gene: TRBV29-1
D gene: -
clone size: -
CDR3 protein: CSVVPPGSYNEQFF
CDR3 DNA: TGCAGCGTTGTGCCCCCGGGGAGTTACAATGAGCAGTTCTTC

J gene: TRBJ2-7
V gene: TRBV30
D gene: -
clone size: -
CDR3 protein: CAWRVQSYEQYF
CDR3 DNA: TGTGCCTGGAGGGTACAATCCTACGAGCAGTACTTC

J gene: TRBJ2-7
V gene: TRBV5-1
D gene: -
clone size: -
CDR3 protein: CASTGGAYEQYF
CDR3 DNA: TGCGCCAGCACTGGAGGAGCCTACGAGCAGTACTTC

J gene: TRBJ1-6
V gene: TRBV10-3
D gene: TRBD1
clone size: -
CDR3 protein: CAISEWDREDSPLHF
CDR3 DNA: TGTGCCATCAGTGAGTGGGACAGGGAGGATTCACCCCTCCACTTT

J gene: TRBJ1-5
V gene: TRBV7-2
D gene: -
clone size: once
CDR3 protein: CASSPRAGDQPQHF
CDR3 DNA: TGTGCCAGCAGCCCCCGGGCAGGGGACCAGCCCCAGCATTTT

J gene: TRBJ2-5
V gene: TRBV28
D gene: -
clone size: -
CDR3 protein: CASSFSRQQETQYF
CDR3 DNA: TGTGCCAGCAGTTTTTCACGCCAGCAAGAGACCCAGTACTTC

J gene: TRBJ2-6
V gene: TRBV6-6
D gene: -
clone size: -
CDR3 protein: CASSLDGGSGANVLTF
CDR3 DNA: TGTGCCAGTTCGCTAGACGGAGGCTCTGGGGCCAACGTCCTGACTTTC

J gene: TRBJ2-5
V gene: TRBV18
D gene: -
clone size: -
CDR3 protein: CASSPPSGRRETQYF
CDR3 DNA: TGTGCCAGCTCACCACCGTCTGGGAGAAGGGAGACCCAGTACTTC

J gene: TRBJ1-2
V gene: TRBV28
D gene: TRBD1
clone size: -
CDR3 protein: CASRGQEVGYTF
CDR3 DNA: TGTGCCAGCAGGGGACAGGAGGTTGGCTACACCTTC

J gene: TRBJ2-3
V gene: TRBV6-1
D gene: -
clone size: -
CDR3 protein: CASSEYRGQGTDTQYF
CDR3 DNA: TGTGCCAGCAGTGAATATCGAGGGCAAGGCACAGATACGCAGTATTTT

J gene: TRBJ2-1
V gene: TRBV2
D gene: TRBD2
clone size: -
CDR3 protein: CASSGLAKLQFF
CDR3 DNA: TGTGCCAGCAGTGGACTAGCCAAGTTGCAGTTCTTC

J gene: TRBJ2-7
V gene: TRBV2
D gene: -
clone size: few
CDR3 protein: CASSAYSYEQYF
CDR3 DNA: TGTGCCAGCAGTGCCTACAGCTACGAGCAGTACTTC

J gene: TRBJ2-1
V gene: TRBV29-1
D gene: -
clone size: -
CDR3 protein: CSVPQGRGYNEQFF
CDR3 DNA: TGCAGCGTCCCCCAGGGGCGGGGGTACAATGAGCAGTTCTTC

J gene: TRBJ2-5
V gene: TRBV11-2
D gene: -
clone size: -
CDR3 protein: CASSLLLGGQETQYF
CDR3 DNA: TGTGCCAGCAGCTTATTGTTAGGGGGCCAAGAGACCCAGTACTTC

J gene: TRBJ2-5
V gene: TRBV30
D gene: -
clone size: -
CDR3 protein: CAWTALQYQETQYF
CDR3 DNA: TGTGCCTGGACCGCGCTCCAATACCAAGAGACCCAGTACTTC

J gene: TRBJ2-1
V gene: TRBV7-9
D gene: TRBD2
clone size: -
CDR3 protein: CSSSLDWAAGLF
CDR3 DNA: TGTTCCAGCAGCTTAGACTGGGCAGCGGGACTCTTC

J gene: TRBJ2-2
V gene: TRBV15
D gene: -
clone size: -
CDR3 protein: CATSRDAGTGELFF
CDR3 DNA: TGTGCCACCAGCAGAGATGCCGGCACCGGGGAGCTGTTTTTT

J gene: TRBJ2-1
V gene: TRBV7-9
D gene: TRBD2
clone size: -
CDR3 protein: CSSSLGGLAGYYNEQFF
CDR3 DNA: TGTTCCAGCAGCTTAGGGGGACTAGCGGGGTACTACAATGAGCAGTTCTTC

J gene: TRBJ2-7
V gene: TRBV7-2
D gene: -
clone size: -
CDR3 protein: CASSSYYEQYF
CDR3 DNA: TGTGCCAGCAGCTCTTACTACGAGCAGTACTTC

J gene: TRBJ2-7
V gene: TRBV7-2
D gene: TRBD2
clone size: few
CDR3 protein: CASSLAHGGSGSYEQYF
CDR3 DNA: TGTGCCAGCAGCTTAGCGCACGGCGGGAGTGGCAGCTACGAGCAGTACTTC

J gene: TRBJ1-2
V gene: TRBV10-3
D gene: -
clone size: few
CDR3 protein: CAISGLSAEGYGYTF
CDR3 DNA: TGTGCCATCAGTGGTCTATCGGCGGAAGGCTATGGCTACACCTTC

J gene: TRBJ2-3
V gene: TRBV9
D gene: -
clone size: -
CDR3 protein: CASSVGSAGGTQYF
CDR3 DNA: TGTGCCAGCAGCGTAGGTAGCGCCGGAGGTACGCAGTATTTT

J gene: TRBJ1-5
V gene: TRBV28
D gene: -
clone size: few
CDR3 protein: CASSLNSYSNQPQHF
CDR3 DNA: TGTGCCAGCAGTTTAAACAGTTATAGCAATCAGCCCCAGCATTTT

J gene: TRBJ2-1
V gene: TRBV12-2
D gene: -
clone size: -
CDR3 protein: CASRPHRLAGDDNEQFF
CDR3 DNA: TGTGCAAGTCGCCCACACCGACTAGCGGGTGACGACAATGAGCAGTTCTTC

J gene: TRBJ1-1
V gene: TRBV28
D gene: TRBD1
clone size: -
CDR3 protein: CASSSGTANTEAFF
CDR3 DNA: TGTGCCAGCAGTTCCGGGACAGCGAACACTGAAGCTTTCTTT

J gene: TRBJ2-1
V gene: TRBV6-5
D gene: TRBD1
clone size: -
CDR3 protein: CASSRDRGHDEQFF
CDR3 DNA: TGTGCCAGCAGCAGGGACAGGGGGCATGATGAGCAGTTCTTC

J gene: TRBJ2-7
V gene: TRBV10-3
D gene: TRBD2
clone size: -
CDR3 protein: CAISGGGTSGSLFREQYF
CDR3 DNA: TGTGCCATCAGTGGGGGGGGGACTAGCGGGAGTCTCTTCCGCGAGCAGTACTTC

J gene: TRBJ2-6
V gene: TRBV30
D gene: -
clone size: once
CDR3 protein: CAWIRVPSSGANVLTF
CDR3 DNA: TGTGCCTGGATCCGCGTTCCCTCCTCTGGGGCCAACGTCCTGACTTTC

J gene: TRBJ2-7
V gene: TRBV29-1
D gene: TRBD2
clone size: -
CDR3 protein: CSVAGTSSEQYF
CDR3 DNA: TGCAGCGTGGCCGGGACTAGCTCAGAGCAGTACTTC